This entry concerns a single T cell receptor beta chain. V was shortened by 3 bases and J by 0 bases, with 15 bases between the two germline ends. The CDR3 sequence is 16 residues long. Germline CDR1 is MRHNA and CDR2 is SNTAGT. This sample was included in a study of blood T cell repertoires in COVID-19. About the research overall: Some COVID-19 samples were acute and others convalescent; all came from the United States, Italy and Spain. From T cells, B-cell-depleted T cells, or PBMCs came the material, which was cDNA or gDNA.

Authors' analysis steps: Amplification of reference gene primers was used by the study to estimate nucleated cell counts. Clones were sequenced by immunoSEQ multiplex PCR, and TCRdb holds only the in-frame ones, with some missing. The DNA gave D and trimming, while V, J and clone size come from that table. The sample has about 110,000 clones, about two thirds seen once. The chain has TRBV6-4 and TRBJ2-7, with D perhaps TRBD2 (5 bases). The clonotype was recovered from a woman aged 40 to 50 with acute or convalescent COVID-19. The source material was peripheral blood. The CDR3 loop is CASSDQCQRSSYEQYF. As DNA, the CDR3 is TGTGCCAGCAGTGATCAATGTCAGCGGTCCTCCTACGAGCAGTACTTC.